This T cell receptor beta chain originates from a study of brain metastases from non-small cell lung cancer. The protocol was immunoSEQ multiplex PCR, while the TCRdb copy is restricted to in-frame clones and leaves out a portion. Found here are around 2,000 clones, roughly 80% of them singletons; the top ten hold less than 9%. On this clone itself: Antigen: not known.

V lost 5 bases and J lost 9; bases outside the gene matches: 8. Germline V CDR1 and CDR2: MNHEY, SVGAGI. This CDR3 is built from 13 residues. The study's findings and limits: T-cell infiltration was lower in brain metastases than primaries (P < 0.001). Paired brain metastases and primary tumors largely shared TCR repertoires.

Sequences were obtained from tissue from a brain metastasis. This chain joins TRBV6-5 and TRBJ2-5, with 8 bases matching TRBD1. This sequence was found in a donor aged 40 or older with non-small cell lung cancer. CDR3 DNA: TGTGCCAGCAGTAGGACAGGGCGCTCGGCCCAGTACTTC. Its translation: CASSRTGRSAQYF.